The source of this T cell receptor beta chain is a study of cytomegalovirus exposure and HLA in healthy donors. Study-wide background: There were approximately 400 genotyped donors. Of these, about 81% fell in the genetic ancestry cluster associated with self-reported Caucasian donors. Study-level points and caveats: Rarity characterized most TCR sequences, yet some public TCRs appeared in many donors. A cluster of highly shared sequence variants was likely a sequencing artifact.

The PCR had 60 Vbeta and 13 Jbeta primers. Per the original data handling: As a later analysis found, there were 80 million to 90 million unique TCR beta chains, of which around 9.9 million were shared. Generated by immunoSEQ multiplex PCR, the TCRdb table keeps only in-frame clones and is missing some. The V and J calls and clone size are taken from that table; D and trimming were inferred from the DNA. Of over 45,000 clones in the sample, 83% are singletons; the top ten hold approximately 4.3%. A few counts support this clone. Antigen unknown. There are 15 residues in the CDR3. Germline V lookup: CDR1 MNHNY, CDR2 SVGAGI (reference sequence). V trimming: 2 bases; J trimming: 3 bases; junction bases outside the gene matches: 4.

Material for sequencing was PBMCs. The receptor was isolated from a man aged 25-45 years in good health and CMV-seronegative. V is TRBV6-6 and J is TRBJ1-3, with 7 bases fitting TRBD1. The CDR3 is CASSYPGTVGNTIYF. DNA for the CDR3: TGTGCCAGCAGTTACCCCGGGACAGTTGGAAACACCATATATTTT.